The 6 T cell receptor beta chains below come from one sample, sequenced in a study of blood T cell repertoires in COVID-19. Assay: immunoSEQ multiplex PCR; the TCRdb copy retains only in-frame clones and omits some. The table records tens of thousands of clones, about 84% of them present only once. The sequenced sample consisted of peripheral blood. The receptor source for this set is a woman older than 75 with acute or convalescent COVID-19.

This clone was seen more than once but under ten times. The chain couples TRBV20-1 to TRBJ2-2; 7 positions match TRBD1. Germline values: CDR1 DFQATT, CDR2 SNEGSKA (reference sequence). V lost 3 bases and J lost 5; bases outside the gene matches: 6. The CDR3 contains 14 residues. CDR3 loop: CSASRTGRTGELFF. The CDR3 nucleotides read TGCAGTGCTAGTAGGACAGGTAGAACCGGGGAGCTGTTTTTT.

This chain joins TRBV3-1 (or the pseudogene TRBV3-2) and TRBJ2-3; the D is unclear. The CDR3 contains 13 residues. The V end was cut by 4 bases, the J end by 2 bases, with 7 bases between. The germline V gene encodes CDR1 LGHDT and CDR2 YNNKEL (reference sequence). The CDR3 here is CASSPTLTDTQYF. CDR3 bases: TGTGCCAGCAGCCCGACTCTCACAGATACGCAGTATTTT.

The V call is TRBV12-5, the J call TRBJ2-2; the match to TRBD1 covers 11 bases. The CDR3 sequence is 16 residues long. J was trimmed by 2 bases and V by 5 bases; bases with no gene match: 4. The germline V gene has CDR1 LGHNT and CDR2 FRNRAP. This CDR3 is CASGDWTGGNTGELFF. The DNA for the CDR3 is TGTGCTAGTGGTGATTGGACAGGGGGCAACACCGGGGAGCTGTTTTTT. The whole variable domain, remainder taken from reference TRBV12-5 and TRBJ2-2, is DARVTQTPRHKVTEMGQEVTMRCQPILGHNTVFWYRQTMMQGLELLAYFRNRAPLDDSGMPKDRFSAEMPDATLATLKIQPSEPRDSAVYFCASGDWTGGNTGELFFGEGSRLTVL.

The V and J genes are TRBV28 and TRBJ1-6; TRBD1 is a possible D gene (5 bases). The germline V gene encodes CDR1 MDHEN and CDR2 SYDVKM. V dropped 2 bases and J dropped 1 base, with 9 bases sitting between them. This CDR3 contains 16 residues. The CDR3 DNA is TGTGCCAGCAGTTTACGGGCAGGGTCCTATAATTCACCCCTCCACTTT. This encodes CASSLRAGSYNSPLHF.

This chain links TRBV19 with TRBJ1-2, with unresolved D. The CDR3 has 13 amino acids. Per germline, CDR1 LNHDA and CDR2 SQIVND (reference sequence). Between the trimmed V and J ends, which lost 5 bases and 4 bases, there was a span of 11 bases. For the CDR3, the DNA is TGTGCCAGTAGTCAGGTTGAGAGCTATGGCTACACCTTC. It codes for CASSQVESYGYTF.

The chain recombines TRBV7-3 with TRBJ2-1; TRBD1 might be the D (5 bases). This CDR3 region has 15 residues. CDR1 and CDR2 from the germline V gene are SGHTA and FQGTGA. The V end lost 2 bases, the J end lost 5 bases, and 13 bases lay between the germline ends. The CDR3 nucleotides read TGTGCCAGCAGCTTAGGCAGGGTAATAAACAATGAGCAGTTCTTC. This codes for CASSLGRVINNEQFF.